This entry lists 29 T cell receptor beta chains sequenced from one sample in a study of blood T cell repertoires in COVID-19 (dated by TCRdb to 2019 to 2021). Library method: the immunoSEQ multiplex PCR assay. Drawn from immuneACCESS, this table holds only the in-frame rearrangements with V and J called that TCRdb kept. Clones are partly lost; checked studies trace under half to an unresolved V gene and leave the rest unexplained. The sample includes fewer than 250,000 clones, with 88% observed a single time. 2.7% of the sample is held by the ten biggest clonotypes. Sequences were obtained from peripheral blood. All receptors derive from a woman aged 60 to 75 with acute or convalescent COVID-19.

This clone appeared a few times. The chain carries TRBV21-1 and TRBJ1-5; the table's D call, TRBD1, was not checked against the DNA. TRBV21-1 is listed as a pseudogene. The CDR3 spans 14 residues. CDR3 in amino acids: CASSKGQGCQPQHF. CDR3 in DNA: TGTGCCAGCAGCAAAGGACAGGGGTGTCAGCCCCAGCATTTT.

V usage is TRBV18 and J usage is TRBJ1-3, with D maybe TRBD1 (5 bases). The CDR3 totals 17 residues. With 3 bases removed from V and 0 bases from J, the gap between germline ends came to 15 bases. Germline values: CDR1 KGHSH, CDR2 LQKENI. The CDR3 sequence: CASSPVSGRSSGNTIYF. CDR3 sequence (DNA): TGTGCCAGCTCACCCGTATCAGGGAGGTCCTCTGGAAACACCATATATTTT. Full variable domain (missing parts from reference TRBV18 and TRBJ1-3): NAGVMQNPRHLVRRRGQEARLRCSPMKGHSHVYWYRQLPEEGLKFMVYLQKENIIDESGMPKERFSAEFPKEGPSILRIQQVVRGDSAAYFCASSPVSGRSSGNTIYFGEGSWLTVV.

This chain links TRBV9 with TRBJ1-4, with 8 bases that match TRBD1. The junction had 5 bases not matched to a gene; V was cut back by 6 bases and J by 4 bases. Germline V CDR1 and CDR2: SGDLS, YYNGEE. There are 14 residues in the CDR3. The CDR3 loop is CASNPTGVNEKLFF. The CDR3 region has the DNA TGTGCCAGCAACCCGACAGGGGTTAATGAAAAACTGTTTTTT. Supplemented by reference TRBV9 and TRBJ1-4, the full variable domain reads DSGVTQTPKHLITATGQRVTLRCSPRSGDLSVYWYQQSLDQGLQFLIQYYNGEERAKGNILERFSAQQFPDLHSELNLSSLELGDSALYFCASNPTGVNEKLFFGSGTQLSVL.

The chain links TRBV18 to TRBJ1-1; tentatively, D is TRBD1 (5 bases). This CDR3 region has 16 residues. V gave up 6 bases and J gave up 12 bases, with 29 bases separating them. Germline V CDR1 and CDR2: KGHSH, LQKENI. CDR3 coding DNA: TGTGCCAGCTCTCCAGCCCCAACTTTGACAGAAAGGGGTACTTTCTTT. Its translation: CASSPAPTLTERGTFF.

V is TRBV7-8 and J is TRBJ1-3, with TRBD1 identical over 11 bases. Germline assignment: CDR1 SGHVS and CDR2 FQNEAQ. The CDR3 sequence is 16 residues long. J lost 15 bases, V lost 5 bases, and 18 bases had no gene match. CDR3 DNA: TGTGCCAGCAGCCTCGGGACGGGACAGGGGGTTCCCGCGGCATATTTT. Encoded protein: CASSLGTGQGVPAAYF.

CDR3 in DNA: TGTGCCAGTAGTATTGCAGGGGCCACCGGGGAGCTGTTTTTT. Protein sequence: CASSIAGATGELFF. The genes are TRBV19 and TRBJ2-2; D is perhaps TRBD1 (6 bases). CDR3 size: 14 residues. Trimming cost V 3 bases and J 4 bases, with 9 bases left between them. Germline-derived CDR1 and CDR2 are LNHDA and SQIVND (reference sequence).

V and J are TRBV20-1 and TRBJ1-2; 7 positions match TRBD1. The CDR3 runs to 13 residues. Germline V gene lookup returns CDR1 DFQATT and CDR2 SNEGSKA (reference sequence). J was trimmed by 6 bases and V by 3 bases; bases with no gene match: 7. CDR3 protein: CSASLDRSDGYTF. CDR3 nucleotides: TGCAGTGCTAGTCTGGACAGGTCGGATGGCTACACCTTC.

This clone was recorded only once. The chain employs TRBV5-5 and TRBJ1-4, with a possible D match to TRBD1 (5 bases). This CDR3 is 13 amino acids long. V lost 0 bases and J 5 bases, leaving 5 bases between the germline ends. In germline, CDR1 is SGHKS, CDR2 YYEKEE (reference sequence). The CDR3, as DNA: TGTGCCAGCAGCTTGGCAGGGAATGAAAAACTGTTTTTT. This gives the protein CASSLAGNEKLFF.

V gene TRBV5-1 combines with J gene TRBJ1-3, with 11 bases that match TRBD1. Trimming cost V 2 bases and J 4 bases; bases outside gene matches: 5. The CDR3 has 16 amino acids. Germline V gives CDR1 SGHRS, CDR2 YFSETQ. In DNA, the CDR3 is TGCGCCAGCAGCTTCGGGACAGGGGGACAAGGAAACACCATATATTTT. The encoded protein is CASSFGTGGQGNTIYF.

This rearrangement joins TRBV12-3 or TRBV12-4 to TRBJ1-1; D remains unclear. This CDR3 has 13 residues. The V end was cut by 3 bases, the J end by 0 bases, with 5 bases between. DNA of the CDR3: TGTGCCAGCAGTTTCCAAATGAACACTGAAGCTTTCTTT. This sequence encodes CASSFQMNTEAFF.

This chain joins TRBV15 and TRBJ2-5; 10 nucleotides line up with TRBD2. Trimming took 0 bases from V and 5 from J; bases not matched to a gene: 9. The germline V gene encodes CDR1 LNHNV and CDR2 YYDKDF (reference sequence). CDR3 length: 17 amino acids. The CDR3 loop is CATSRDGSGGAFETQYF. The CDR3, as DNA: TGTGCCACCAGCAGAGATGGCAGCGGGGGGGCTTTTGAGACCCAGTACTTC.

V usage is TRBV9 and J usage is TRBJ1-6; D may be TRBD1 (5 bases). This CDR3 region has 15 residues. V was cut by 3 bases and J by 0 bases, with 7 bases left in between. Germline loops: CDR1 SGDLS, CDR2 YYNGEE. CDR3 protein: CASSAGHSYNSPLHF. CDR3 nucleotide sequence: TGTGCCAGCAGCGCAGGGCACTCCTATAATTCACCCCTCCACTTT. Full variable domain (outside the CDR3, taken from reference TRBV9 and TRBJ1-6): DSGVTQTPKHLITATGQRVTLRCSPRSGDLSVYWYQQSLDQGLQFLIQYYNGEERAKGNILERFSAQQFPDLHSELNLSSLELGDSALYFCASSAGHSYNSPLHFGNGTRLTVT.

CDR3: CASSLQGNNEKLFF. In DNA form, the CDR3 reads TGCGCCAGCAGCCTACAGGGGAATAATGAAAAACTGTTTTTT. The chain joins TRBV5-1 to TRBJ1-4; 7 bases are shared with TRBD1. The CDR3 contains 14 residues. J gave up 4 bases and V 4 bases, and 4 bases lay outside the gene matches. Germline V CDR1 and CDR2: SGHRS, YFSETQ.

The V call is TRBV3-1 (or the pseudogene TRBV3-2), the J call TRBJ1-5; 9 bases line up with TRBD1. Germline CDR1 reads LGHDT; CDR2 reads YNNKEL (reference sequence). Trimming cost V 2 bases and J 9 bases; bases outside gene matches: 5. CDR3 size: 14 residues. DNA of the CDR3: TGTGCCAGCAGCCAAAACCCGGACAGGGGGCCCCAGCATTTT. Translated: CASSQNPDRGPQHF.

The chain employs TRBV29-1 and TRBJ1-4; 9 positions match TRBD1. V trimming: 7 bases; J trimming: 7 bases; junction bases outside the gene matches: 7. Germline CDR1 SQVTM, CDR2 ANQGSEA. This CDR3 region has 13 residues. Here the CDR3 DNA reads TGCAGCGGTGGGACAGGGAAGGGTGAAAAACTGTTTTTT. Translating gives CSGGTGKGEKLFF. Full variable domain (rest looked up from reference TRBV29-1 and TRBJ1-4): SAVISQKPSRDICQRGTSLTIQCQVDSQVTMMFWYRQQPGQSLTLIATANQGSEATYESGFVIDKFPISRPNLTFSTLTVSNMSPEDSSIYLCSGGTGKGEKLFFGSGTQLSVL.

The chain couples TRBV2 to TRBJ1-5, with D possibly being TRBD1 (6 bases). The CDR3 consists of 13 residues. The germline V gene encodes CDR1 SNHLY and CDR2 FYNNEI. Deletions cut 5 bases from V and 11 bases from J, with 16 bases between. CDR3: CASSRRTVNSQHF. The CDR3 DNA reads as TGTGCCAGCAGTCGCCGGACAGTTAATTCCCAGCATTTT.

This chain connects TRBV6-6 to TRBJ1-2; D may be TRBD1 (5 bases). V dropped 2 bases and J dropped 3 bases, with 13 bases sitting between them. CDR1 and CDR2 from the germline V gene are MNHNY and SVGAGI (reference sequence). The CDR3 consists of 15 residues. CDR3 sequence: CASSYRQSRDYGYTF. In nucleotides, the CDR3 is TGTGCCAGCAGTTACCGACAGTCAAGGGACTATGGCTACACCTTC.

This clone has only one observation. The chain carries TRBV5-1 and TRBJ2-3, with D tentatively TRBD1 (5 bases). Trimming stripped 4 bases from V and 3 bases from J, with 9 bases between. CDR1 is SGHRS and CDR2 is YFSETQ in the germline V gene. This CDR3 spans 13 amino acids. CDR3 residues: CASSPQGTDTQYF. In DNA form, the CDR3 reads TGCGCCAGCAGCCCCCAGGGAACAGATACGCAGTATTTT.

This chain joins TRBV5-1 and TRBJ1-4; possibly TRBD1 for D (5 bases). The CDR3 covers 14 residues. Per the germline V gene, CDR1 is SGHRS and CDR2 is YFSETQ. V was clipped by 4 bases and J by 0 bases, with 7 bases between them. In nucleotides, the CDR3 is TGCGCCAGCAGCCCGACAGCAACTAATGAAAAACTGTTTTTT. It codes for CASSPTATNEKLFF.

The chain has TRBV5-1 and TRBJ1-4, with D maybe TRBD1 (6 bases). The length of the CDR3 is 13 residues. Germline loops: CDR1 SGHRS, CDR2 YFSETQ. Trimming removed 3 bases at V and 14 bases at J, with 17 bases between. The CDR3 DNA is TGCGCCAGCAGCTACGGCGGGGGCTTCGAGCTGTTTTTT. It is translated as CASSYGGGFELFF.

The V call is TRBV28, the J call TRBJ1-2, with a possible D match to TRBD1 (5 bases). Germline CDR1 is MDHEN and CDR2 is SYDVKM. The CDR3 consists of 15 residues. With 5 bases removed from V and 6 bases from J, the gap between germline ends came to 19 bases. CDR3 loop: CASSPIGGVRNGYTF. The CDR3 nucleotides read TGTGCCAGCAGTCCGATCGGAGGGGTTAGGAATGGCTACACCTTC.

This sequence joins TRBV19 and TRBJ2-2; possibly TRBD2 for D (6 bases). The CDR3 sequence is 16 residues long. The germline V gene has CDR1 LNHDA and CDR2 SQIVND (reference sequence). The V gene lost 6 bases and the J gene lost 0 bases, with 14 bases spanning the gap. The CDR3 region has the DNA TGTGCCAGTAGGGTGGGACTGTTCGCGAACACCGGGGAGCTGTTTTTT. Translated: CASRVGLFANTGELFF.

The gene calls are TRBV6-1 and TRBJ2-1; 8 nucleotides align to TRBD1. The V segment lost 2 bases and the J segment 5 bases; nucleotides outside the gene matches: 8. CDR1 is MNHNS, CDR2 SASEGT, per germline. The CDR3 runs to 16 residues. CDR3 nucleotides: TGTGCCAGCAGTGAAAACCCCAGGGGGCGCGACAATGAGCAGTTCTTC. It yields the protein CASSENPRGRDNEQFF.

The chain has TRBV6-5 and TRBJ1-3; 10 bases are shared with TRBD1. The CDR3 has 15 amino acids. Germline lookup yields CDR1 MNHEY and CDR2 SVGAGI. V shed 6 bases, J shed 2 bases, and the junction held 4 bases outside the gene matches. The CDR3 here is CASRFGTGAGNTIYF. In DNA form, the CDR3 reads TGTGCCAGCAGATTTGGGACAGGGGCTGGAAACACCATATATTTT.

The chain has TRBV6-1 and TRBJ1-5, with D possibly being TRBD1 (5 bases). The CDR3 loop spans 15 amino acids. CDR1 and CDR2 from the germline V gene are MNHNS and SASEGT. V lost 2 bases and J 7 bases, leaving 15 bases between the germline ends. This CDR3 is CASSESRVVPQPQHF. For the CDR3, the DNA is TGTGCCAGCAGTGAAAGCAGGGTTGTGCCCCAGCCCCAGCATTTT.

This chain joins TRBV6-5 and TRBJ1-3; D gene unclear. This CDR3 region has 13 residues. Trimming removed 6 bases from V and 0 bases from J, with 6 bases in between. Per the germline V gene, CDR1 is MNHEY and CDR2 is SVGAGI. The CDR3 spells CASRAGSGNTIYF. DNA of the CDR3: TGTGCCAGCAGGGCAGGCTCTGGAAACACCATATATTTT.

The chain links TRBV20-1 to TRBJ1-5; D not resolved. Trimming cost V 6 bases and J 7 bases, with 10 bases left between them. Germline V lookup: CDR1 DFQATT, CDR2 SNEGSKA (reference sequence). The CDR3 loop spans 11 amino acids. The CDR3 nucleotides read TGCAGTGCGGCGACTGGGCAGCCCCAGCATTTT. Translated, it gives CSAATGQPQHF.

This clone came up once. This chain links TRBV5-4 with TRBJ1-4, with 11 bases aligning to TRBD1. Germline V gene lookup returns CDR1 SGHNT and CDR2 YYREEE (reference sequence). Trimming removed 4 bases from V and 2 bases from J; junction bases left unmatched: 10. CDR3 length equals 18 residues. The CDR3 here is CASSADRDRGATNEKLFF. DNA of the CDR3: TGTGCCAGCAGCGCGGACCGGGACAGGGGGGCTACTAATGAAAAACTGTTTTTT.

The DNA of the CDR3 is TGTGCCAGCAGCTTAGTAGCGGGGGGGCCTCCTCCGCAGTATTTT. This translates into CASSLVAGGPPPQYF. This rearrangement joins TRBV7-2 to TRBJ2-3, with 11 bases identical to TRBD2. The germline V gene has CDR1 SGHTA and CDR2 FQGNSA. The length of the CDR3 is 15 residues. The V gene end was trimmed by 1 base and the J gene end by 10 bases; junction bases not matched to a gene: 7.